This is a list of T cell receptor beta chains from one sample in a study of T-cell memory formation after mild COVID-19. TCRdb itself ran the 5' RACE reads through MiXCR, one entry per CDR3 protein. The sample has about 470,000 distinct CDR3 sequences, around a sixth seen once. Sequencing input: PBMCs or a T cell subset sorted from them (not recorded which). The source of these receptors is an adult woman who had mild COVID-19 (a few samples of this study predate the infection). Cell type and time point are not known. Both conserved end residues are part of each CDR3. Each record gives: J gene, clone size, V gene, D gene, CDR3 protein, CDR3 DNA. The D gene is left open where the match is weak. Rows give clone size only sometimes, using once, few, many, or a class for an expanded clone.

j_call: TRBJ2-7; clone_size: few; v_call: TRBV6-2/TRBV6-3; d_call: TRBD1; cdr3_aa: CASSTGVLGEQYF; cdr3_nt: TGTGCCAGCAGTACAGGGGTTTTGGGCGAGCAGTACTTC
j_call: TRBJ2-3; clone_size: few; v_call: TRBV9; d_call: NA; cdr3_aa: CASSRALITDTQYF; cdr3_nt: TGTGCCAGCTCCCGGGCCCTAATCACAGATACGCAGTATTTT
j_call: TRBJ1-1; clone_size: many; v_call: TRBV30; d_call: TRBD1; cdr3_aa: CAWSPDRMNTEAFF; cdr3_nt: TGTGCCTGGAGCCCGGACAGGATGAACACTGAAGCTTTCTTT
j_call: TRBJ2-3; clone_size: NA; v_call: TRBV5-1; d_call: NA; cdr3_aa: CASSLARDGRTDTQYF; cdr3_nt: TGCGCCAGCAGCTTGGCTCGGGACGGGCGCACAGATACGCAGTATTTT
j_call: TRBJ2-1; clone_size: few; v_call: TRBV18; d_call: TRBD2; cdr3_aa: CASSPPGTSLNEQFF; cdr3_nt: TGTGCCAGCTCACCGCCCGGGACTAGCCTCAATGAGCAGTTCTTC
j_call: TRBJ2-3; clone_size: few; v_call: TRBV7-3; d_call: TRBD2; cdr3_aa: CASSLGLAGVSEDTQYF; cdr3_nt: TGTGCCAGCAGCTTAGGACTAGCGGGAGTTAGTGAGGATACGCAGTATTTT
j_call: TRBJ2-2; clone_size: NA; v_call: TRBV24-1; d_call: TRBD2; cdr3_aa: CATRTSGPTGELFF; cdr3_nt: TGTGCCACCAGGACTAGCGGGCCGACCGGGGAGCTGTTTTTT
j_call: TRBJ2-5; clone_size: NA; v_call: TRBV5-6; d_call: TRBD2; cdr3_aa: CASSSGLAGGPSRETQYF; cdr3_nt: TGTGCCAGCAGCTCCGGACTAGCGGGAGGGCCCTCGAGAGAGACCCAGTACTTC
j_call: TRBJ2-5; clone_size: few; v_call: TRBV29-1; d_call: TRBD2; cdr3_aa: CSVTPSGRIETQYF; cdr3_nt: TGCAGCGTGACACCTAGCGGGAGGATCGAGACCCAGTACTTC
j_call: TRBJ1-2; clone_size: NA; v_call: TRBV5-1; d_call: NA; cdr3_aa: CASSSSVWGASNYGYTF; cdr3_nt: TGCGCCAGCAGTTCTTCCGTATGGGGGGCTTCCAACTATGGCTACACCTTC
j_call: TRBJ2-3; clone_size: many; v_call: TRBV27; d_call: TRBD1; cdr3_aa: CASSGQGTDTQYF; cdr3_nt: TGTGCCAGCAGTGGACAGGGAACAGATACGCAGTATTTT
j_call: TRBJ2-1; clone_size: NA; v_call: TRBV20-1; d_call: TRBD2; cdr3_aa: CSAPPLAGVGNEQFF; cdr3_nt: TGCAGTGCACCGCCACTAGCGGGAGTGGGCAATGAGCAGTTCTTC
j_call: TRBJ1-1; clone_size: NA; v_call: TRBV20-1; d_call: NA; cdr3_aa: CSAPRRAEAFF; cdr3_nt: TGCAGTGCTCCCAGGCGAGCTGAAGCTTTCTTT
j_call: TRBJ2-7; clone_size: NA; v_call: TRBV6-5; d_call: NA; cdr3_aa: CASSYGSTYEQYF; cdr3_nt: TGTGCCAGCAGTTACGGGAGTACCTACGAGCAGTACTTC
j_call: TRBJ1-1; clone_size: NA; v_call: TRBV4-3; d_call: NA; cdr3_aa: CASSQDGEFNTEAFF; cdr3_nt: TGCGCCAGCAGCCAAGATGGGGAATTCAACACTGAAGCTTTCTTT
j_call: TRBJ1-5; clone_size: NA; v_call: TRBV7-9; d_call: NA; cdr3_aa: CASSLAHGNQPQHF; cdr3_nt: TGTGCCAGCAGCTTAGCGCACGGAAATCAGCCCCAGCATTTT
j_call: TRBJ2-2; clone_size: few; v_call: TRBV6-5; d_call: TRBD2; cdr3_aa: CASSPRTSANTGELFF; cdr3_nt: TGTGCCAGCAGTCCCCGGACTAGTGCGAACACCGGGGAGCTGTTTTTT
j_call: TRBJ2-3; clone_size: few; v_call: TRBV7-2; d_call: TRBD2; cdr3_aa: CASSFPGPSGGITYSTDTQYF; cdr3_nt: TGTGCCAGCAGCTTCCCCGGGCCTAGCGGGGGGATAACTTATAGCACAGATACGCAGTATTTT
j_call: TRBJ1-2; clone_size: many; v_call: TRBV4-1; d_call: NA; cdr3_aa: CASSQLIQTGLGGYTF; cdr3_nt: TGCGCCAGCAGCCAACTAATCCAGACAGGTTTGGGTGGCTACACCTTC
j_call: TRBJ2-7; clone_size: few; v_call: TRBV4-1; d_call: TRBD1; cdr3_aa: CASTPGTGGWGEQYF; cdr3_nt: TGCGCCAGCACTCCGGGGACAGGAGGGTGGGGAGAGCAGTACTTC
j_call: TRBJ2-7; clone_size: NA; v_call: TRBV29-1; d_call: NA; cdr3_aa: CSVVSTGTYEQYF; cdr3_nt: TGCAGCGTTGTATCAACAGGCACCTACGAGCAGTACTTC
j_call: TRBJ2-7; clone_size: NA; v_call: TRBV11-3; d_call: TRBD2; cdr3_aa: CASGEGLAGPYEQYF; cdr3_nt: TGTGCCAGCGGAGAGGGACTAGCGGGACCCTACGAGCAGTACTTC
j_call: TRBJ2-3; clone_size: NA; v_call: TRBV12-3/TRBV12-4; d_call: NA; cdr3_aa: CASSYNAHGTDTQYF; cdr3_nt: TGTGCCAGCAGTTACAATGCTCACGGCACAGATACGCAGTATTTT
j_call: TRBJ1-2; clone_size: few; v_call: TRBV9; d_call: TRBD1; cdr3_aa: CASSVGDREDYGYTF; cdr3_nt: TGTGCCAGCAGCGTAGGGGACAGGGAGGACTATGGCTACACCTTC
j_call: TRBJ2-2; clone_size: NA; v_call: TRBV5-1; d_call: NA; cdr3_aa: CASSLEAFPGELFF; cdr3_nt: TGCGCCAGCAGCTTGGAGGCTTTCCCCGGGGAGCTGTTTTTT
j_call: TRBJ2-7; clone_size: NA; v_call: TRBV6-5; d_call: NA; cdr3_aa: CASRAGPLSYEQYF; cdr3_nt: TGTGCCAGCAGAGCCGGGCCACTATCCTACGAGCAGTACTTC
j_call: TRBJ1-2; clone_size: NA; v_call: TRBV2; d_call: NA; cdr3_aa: CASSEQNYGYTF; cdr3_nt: TGTGCCAGCAGTGAACAGAACTATGGCTACACCTTC
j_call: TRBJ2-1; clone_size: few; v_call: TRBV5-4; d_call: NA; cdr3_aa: CASSAETYNEQFF; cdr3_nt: TGTGCCAGCAGCGCTGAAACCTACAATGAGCAGTTCTTC
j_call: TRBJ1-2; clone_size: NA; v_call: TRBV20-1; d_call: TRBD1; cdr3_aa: CSARDRKDYGYTF; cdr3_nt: TGCAGTGCTAGGGACAGGAAAGACTATGGCTACACCTTC